A single sample gave rise to the 5 T cell receptor beta chains below, sequenced in a study of blood T cell repertoires in COVID-19. Libraries were prepared by immunoSEQ multiplex PCR; TCRdb keeps only in-frame clonotypes and omits some of them. The data show some 150,000 clones, 82% seen once. The sequenced sample was peripheral blood. These receptor sequences come from a woman aged 70-85 years with acute or convalescent COVID-19.

This sequence joins TRBV7-2 and TRBJ2-7; D is perhaps TRBD1 (5 bases). Germline V gene sequence: CDR1 SGHTA, CDR2 FQGNSA. Trimming removed 1 base at V and 6 bases at J, with 13 bases between. The CDR3 runs 14 residues. The CDR3 DNA reads as TGTGCCAGCAGCTTAGGGGGCACTGGAGTCGAGCAGTACTTC. Its translation: CASSLGGTGVEQYF. Together with reference TRBV7-2 and TRBJ2-7, the CDR3 gives the full variable domain: GAGVSQSPSNKVTEKGKDVELRCDPISGHTALYWYRQSLGQGLEFLIYFQGNSAPDKSGLPSDRFSAERTGGSVSTLTIQRTQQEDSAVYLCASSLGGTGVEQYFGPGTRLTVT.

CDR3: CASSYQLAGADTQYF. CDR3 DNA sequence: TGTGCCAGCAGCTATCAACTAGCGGGGGCAGATACGCAGTATTTT. The chain links TRBV7-2 to TRBJ2-3; 11 bases map to TRBD2. Looked up from germline, CDR1 is SGHTA and CDR2 is FQGNSA. The CDR3 covers 15 residues. Trimming took 4 bases from V and 4 from J; bases not matched to a gene: 4.

The rearrangement uses TRBV9 and TRBJ2-1, with 9 bases that match TRBD2. The CDR3 totals 17 residues. The trim removed 0 bases at V and 2 bases at J, leaving 6 bases unmatched. The germline V gene has CDR1 SGDLS and CDR2 YYNGEE. CDR3 in amino acids: CASSVGVAGGTYNEQFF. In DNA form, the CDR3 reads TGTGCCAGCAGCGTAGGAGTCGCGGGAGGGACCTACAATGAGCAGTTCTTC.

The V and J genes are TRBV3-1 (or the pseudogene TRBV3-2) and TRBJ2-7; 10 bases are a match to TRBD2. With 1 base clipped from V and 2 bases from J, the junction kept 11 bases outside the gene matches. Germline V gene sequence: CDR1 LGHDT, CDR2 YNNKEL (reference sequence). This CDR3 contains 18 residues. The DNA for the CDR3 is TGTGCCAGCAGCCAAGTGGTGAGTAGGGGACTAGCGACCTACGAGCAGTACTTC. Protein sequence: CASSQVVSRGLATYEQYF.

The chain joins TRBV7-2 to TRBJ2-3; 11 bases agree with TRBD2. Germline V gene data show CDR1 as SGHTA and CDR2 as FQGNSA. Trimming cost V 5 bases and J 4 bases; bases outside gene matches: 8. This CDR3 contains 16 residues. The CDR3: CASSRVAGGDPDTQYF. Here the CDR3 DNA reads TGTGCCAGCAGCAGAGTAGCGGGGGGGGATCCAGATACGCAGTATTTT.